The sequence of this TCR beta chain was determined in a study of T cell responses to AZD1222 COVID-19 vaccine. Study in general: The study pooled second doses at about 4 or about 12 weeks. Findings and limits, study-wide: Clonal diversity was possibly underestimated, and the donors were mostly white British, with more females. The study sampled repertoires only after the peak T cell response.

Data came from immunoSEQ multiplex PCR; TCRdb stores just in-frame clones and leaves some out. The sample has about 110,000 clones; 70% to 90% are singletons. For this clone: Its antigen remains unknown.

CDR3 length equals 14 residues. Between the trimmed V and J ends, which lost 6 bases and 8 bases, there was a span of 16 bases. Germline V gene lookup returns CDR1 MNHEY and CDR2 SVGAGI. The V gene is TRBV6-5, the J gene TRBJ1-4, with D possibly TRBD1 on 6 matching bases. This TCR came from an adult in good health. The sequenced sample was peripheral blood, obtained on day 0 of AZD1222 vaccination. CDR3 DNA: TGTGCCAGCAGCCTACTGGGGGGCGGAGAAAAACTGTTTTTT. Translation gives CASSLLGGGEKLFF.